The sequence of this T cell receptor (beta chain) was determined in a study of T cell responses to AZD1222 COVID-19 vaccine. The CDR3 totals 16 residues. In germline, CDR1 is GTSNPN, CDR2 SVGIG (reference sequence). V lost 2 bases and J 5 bases, leaving 19 bases between the germline ends. TCRdb keeps only in-frame clones here, not all; method: immunoSEQ multiplex PCR. The sample includes approximately 110,000 clones, 91% seen only once; the top ten take approximately 7.6%. The chain uses TRBV30 and TRBJ1-5, with a possible D match to TRBD1 (6 bases). The specimen comprised peripheral blood, sampled on day 0 of AZD1222 vaccination. The clonotype originates from an adult in good health. The DNA for the CDR3 is TGTGCCTGGAGTCCCCTCGGGGGCGGTTTCGATCAGCCCCAGCATTTT. This codes for CAWSPLGGGFDQPQHF.